This T cell receptor beta chain was sequenced for a study of cytomegalovirus exposure and HLA in healthy donors. The CDR3 sequence is 12 residues long. V was trimmed by 3 bases and J by 7 bases, leaving 9 bases between them. From germline, CDR1 is PRHDT and CDR2 FYEKMQ (reference sequence). A multiplex PCR was run with 60 Vbeta primers and 13 Jbeta primers. The method was immunoSEQ multiplex PCR; TCRdb's version includes in-frame clones alone and lacks a portion of them. Of over 80,000 clones listed, 73% are singletons. Study-level points and caveats: A later analysis revealed that TCR association rates differed between HLA loci, peaking at DRB1 and bottoming out at HLA-C. A likely sequencing artifact accounted for one observed cluster of highly shared sequence variants. According to an earlier analysis, most TCR beta V segments yielded productive rearrangements about 87% or about 30% of the time. The classifier was said to identify cytomegalovirus status with high specificity and sensitivity.

Regarding this clone: Its antigen is undetermined.

Sequenced: PBMCs. The clonotype originates from a man in his forties in good health and CMV-seronegative. The genes are TRBV13 and TRBJ1-2; unclear D gene. CDR3 bases: TGTGCCAGCAGCTTGCAGCGGGGTGGCTACACCTTC. This codes for CASSLQRGGYTF.